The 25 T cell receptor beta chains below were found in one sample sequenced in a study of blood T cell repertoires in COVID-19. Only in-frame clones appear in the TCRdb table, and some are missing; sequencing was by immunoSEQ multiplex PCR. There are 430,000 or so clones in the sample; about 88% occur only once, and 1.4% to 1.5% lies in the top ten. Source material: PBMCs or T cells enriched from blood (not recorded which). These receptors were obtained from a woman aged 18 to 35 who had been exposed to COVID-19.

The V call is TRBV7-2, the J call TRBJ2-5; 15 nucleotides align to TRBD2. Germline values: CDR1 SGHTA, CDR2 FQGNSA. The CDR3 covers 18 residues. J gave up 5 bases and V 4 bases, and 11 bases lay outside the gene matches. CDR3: CASSSGLAGGGIRETQYF. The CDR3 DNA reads TGTGCCAGCAGCTCGGGACTAGCGGGAGGCGGGATAAGGGAGACCCAGTACTTC.

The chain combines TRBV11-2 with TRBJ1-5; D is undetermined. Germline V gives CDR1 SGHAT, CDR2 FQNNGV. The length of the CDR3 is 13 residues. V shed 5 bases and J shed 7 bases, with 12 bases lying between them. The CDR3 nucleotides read TGTGCCAGCAGCGAGAGAAGAGAACAGCCCCAGCATTTT. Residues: CASSERREQPQHF.

For the CDR3, the DNA is TGTGCCAGCAGCTACCTAGACAGGGGGGTCGAGACCCAGTACTTC. Encoded protein: CASSYLDRGVETQYF. The rearrangement joins TRBV11-2 to TRBJ2-5; 9 bases are shared with TRBD1. V dropped 4 bases and J dropped 5; count of bases not matched to a gene: 8. There are 15 residues in the CDR3. The germline CDR1 and CDR2 sequences are SGHAT and FQNNGV.

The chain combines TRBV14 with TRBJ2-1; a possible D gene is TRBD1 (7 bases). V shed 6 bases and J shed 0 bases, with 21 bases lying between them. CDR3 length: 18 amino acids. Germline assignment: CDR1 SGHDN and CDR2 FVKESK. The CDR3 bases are TGTGCCAGCAGATCCGGGACAGAAGCGGGCAGCTCCTACAATGAGCAGTTCTTC. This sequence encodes CASRSGTEAGSSYNEQFF.

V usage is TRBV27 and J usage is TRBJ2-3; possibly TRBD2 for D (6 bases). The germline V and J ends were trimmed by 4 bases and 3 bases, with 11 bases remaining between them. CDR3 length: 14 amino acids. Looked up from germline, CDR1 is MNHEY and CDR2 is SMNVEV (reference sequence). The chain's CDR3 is CASSYLSGTDTQYF. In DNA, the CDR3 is TGTGCCAGCAGTTACCTTAGCGGTACAGATACGCAGTATTTT.

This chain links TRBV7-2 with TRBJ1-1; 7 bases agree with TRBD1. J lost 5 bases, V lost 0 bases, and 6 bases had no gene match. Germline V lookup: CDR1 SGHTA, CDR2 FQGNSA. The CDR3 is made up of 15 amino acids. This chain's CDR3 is CASSLAPGGTTEAFF. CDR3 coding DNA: TGTGCCAGCAGCTTAGCGCCAGGGGGGACTACTGAAGCTTTCTTT.

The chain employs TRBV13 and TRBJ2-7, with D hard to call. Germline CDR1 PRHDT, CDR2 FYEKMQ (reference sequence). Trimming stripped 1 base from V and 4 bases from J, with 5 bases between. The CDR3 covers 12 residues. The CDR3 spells CASSLAQYEQYF. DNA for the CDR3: TGTGCCAGCAGCTTAGCCCAATACGAGCAGTACTTC.

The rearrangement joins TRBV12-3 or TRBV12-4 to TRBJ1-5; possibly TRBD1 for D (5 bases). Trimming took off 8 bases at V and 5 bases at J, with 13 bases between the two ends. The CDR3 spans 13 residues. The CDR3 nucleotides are TGTGCCAGCGAAAGGGAGGGGTATCAGCCCCAGCATTTT. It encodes CASEREGYQPQHF.

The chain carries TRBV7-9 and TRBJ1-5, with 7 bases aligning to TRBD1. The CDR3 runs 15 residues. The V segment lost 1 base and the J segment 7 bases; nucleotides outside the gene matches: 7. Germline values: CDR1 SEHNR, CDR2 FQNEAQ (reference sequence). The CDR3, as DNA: TGTGCCAGCAGCTTAGGAGGGTCAGGGGGGCAGCCCCAGCATTTT. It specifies CASSLGGSGGQPQHF.

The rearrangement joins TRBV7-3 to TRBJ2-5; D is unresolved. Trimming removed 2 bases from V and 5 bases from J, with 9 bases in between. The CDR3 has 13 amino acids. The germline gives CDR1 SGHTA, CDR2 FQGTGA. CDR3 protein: CASSLGPLETQYF. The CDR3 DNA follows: TGTGCCAGCAGCTTAGGGCCGTTGGAGACCCAGTACTTC. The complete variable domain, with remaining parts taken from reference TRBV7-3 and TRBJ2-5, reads GAGVSQTPSNKVTEKGKYVELRCDPISGHTALYWYRQSLGQGPEFLIYFQGTGAADDSGLPNDRFFAVRPEGSVSTLKIQRTERGDSAVYLCASSLGPLETQYFGPGTRLLVL.

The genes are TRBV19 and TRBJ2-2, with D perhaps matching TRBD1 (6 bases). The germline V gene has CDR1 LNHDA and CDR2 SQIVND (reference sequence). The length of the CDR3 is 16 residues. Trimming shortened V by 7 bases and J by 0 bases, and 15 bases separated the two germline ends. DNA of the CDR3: TGTGCCAGTAAAAACACCGGGACAACGAACACCGGGGAGCTGTTTTTT. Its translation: CASKNTGTTNTGELFF. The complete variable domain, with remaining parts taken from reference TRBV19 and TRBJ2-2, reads DGGITQSPKYLFRKEGQNVTLSCEQNLNHDAMYWYRQDPGQGLRLIYYSQIVNDFQKGDIAEGYSVSREKKESFPLTVTSAQKNPTAFYLCASKNTGTTNTGELFFGEGSRLTVL.

CDR3 DNA: TGTGCCAGCAGTATCCCGCACGGAGCCGGTGAGCAGTTCTTC. Residues: CASSIPHGAGEQFF. J is TRBJ2-1 and V is TRBV28, with D hard to call. V was pared by 5 bases and J by 9 bases, with 17 bases between. The CDR3 length is 14 residues. Germline CDR1 reads MDHEN; CDR2 reads SYDVKM.

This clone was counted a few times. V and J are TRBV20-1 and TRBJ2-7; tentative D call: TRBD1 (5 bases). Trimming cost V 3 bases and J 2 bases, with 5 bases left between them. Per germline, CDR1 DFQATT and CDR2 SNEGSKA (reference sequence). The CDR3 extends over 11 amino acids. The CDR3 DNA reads TGCAGTGCTAGGACAGCCTACGAGCAGTACTTC. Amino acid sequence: CSARTAYEQYF.

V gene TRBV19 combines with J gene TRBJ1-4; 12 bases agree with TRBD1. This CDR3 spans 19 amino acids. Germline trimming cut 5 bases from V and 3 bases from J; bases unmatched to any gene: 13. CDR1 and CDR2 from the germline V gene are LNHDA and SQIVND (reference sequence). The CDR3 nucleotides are TGTGCCAGTAGTGACCAACCGGGACAGGGGGCGCGGGCTAATGAAAAACTGTTTTTT. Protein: CASSDQPGQGARANEKLFF.

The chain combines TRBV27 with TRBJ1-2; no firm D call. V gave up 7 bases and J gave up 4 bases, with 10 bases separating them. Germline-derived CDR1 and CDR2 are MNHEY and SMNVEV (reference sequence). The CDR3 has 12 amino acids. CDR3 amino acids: CASIGVFYGYTF. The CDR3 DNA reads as TGTGCCAGCATAGGAGTATTCTATGGCTACACCTTC.

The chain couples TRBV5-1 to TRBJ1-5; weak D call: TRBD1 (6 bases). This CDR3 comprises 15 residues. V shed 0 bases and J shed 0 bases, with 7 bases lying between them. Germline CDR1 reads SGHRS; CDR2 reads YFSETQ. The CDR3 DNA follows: TGCGCCAGCAGCTTGGGGACAGTTAGCAATCAGCCCCAGCATTTT. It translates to CASSLGTVSNQPQHF. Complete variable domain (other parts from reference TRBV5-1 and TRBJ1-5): KAGVTQTPRYLIKTRGQQVTLSCSPISGHRSVSWYQQTPGQGLQFLFEYFSETQRNKGNFPGRFSGRQFSNSRSEMNVSTLELGDSALYLCASSLGTVSNQPQHFGDGTRLSIL.

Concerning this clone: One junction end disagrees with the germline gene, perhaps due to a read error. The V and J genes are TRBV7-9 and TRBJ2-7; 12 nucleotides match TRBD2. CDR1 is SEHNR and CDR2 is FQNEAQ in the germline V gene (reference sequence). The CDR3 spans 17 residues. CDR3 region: CASSLAQGLAGSSEQYF. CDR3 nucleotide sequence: TGTGCCAGCAGCTTAGCGCAAGGACTAGCGGGATCCTCCGAGCAGTACTTC.

This CDR3 reads CASSYPSADSSYEQYF. The CDR3 DNA reads as TGTGCCAGCAGTTACCCCTCGGCAGACAGCTCCTACGAGCAGTACTTC. The V gene is TRBV6-5, the J gene TRBJ2-7, with a tentative D call TRBD1 (5 bases). The CDR3 has 16 residues. Trimming shortened V by 2 bases and J by 0 bases, and 14 bases separated the two germline ends. Germline V gives CDR1 MNHEY, CDR2 SVGAGI.

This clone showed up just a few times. Here the CDR3 DNA reads TGTGCCAGCAGCTATGGGAAACAGGGAATCTACGAGCAGTACTTC. This translates into CASSYGKQGIYEQYF. The chain is built from TRBV5-4 and TRBJ2-7; tentative D call: TRBD1 (6 bases). The CDR3 extends over 15 amino acids. Germline V gene lookup returns CDR1 SGHNT and CDR2 YYREEE (reference sequence). With 3 bases removed from V and 3 bases from J, the gap between germline ends came to 16 bases.

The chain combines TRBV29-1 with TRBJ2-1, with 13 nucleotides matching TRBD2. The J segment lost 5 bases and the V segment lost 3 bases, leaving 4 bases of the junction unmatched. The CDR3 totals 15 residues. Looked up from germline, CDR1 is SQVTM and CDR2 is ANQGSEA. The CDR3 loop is CSVDGTSGADNEQFF. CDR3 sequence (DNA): TGCAGCGTTGATGGGACTAGCGGGGCAGACAATGAGCAGTTCTTC.

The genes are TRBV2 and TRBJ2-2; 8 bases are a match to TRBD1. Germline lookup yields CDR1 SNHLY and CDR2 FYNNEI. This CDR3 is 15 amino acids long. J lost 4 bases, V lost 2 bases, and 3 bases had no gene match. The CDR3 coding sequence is TGTGCCAGCAGTGAACAGGGGGCTGGCACCGGGGAGCTGTTTTTT. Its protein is CASSEQGAGTGELFF.

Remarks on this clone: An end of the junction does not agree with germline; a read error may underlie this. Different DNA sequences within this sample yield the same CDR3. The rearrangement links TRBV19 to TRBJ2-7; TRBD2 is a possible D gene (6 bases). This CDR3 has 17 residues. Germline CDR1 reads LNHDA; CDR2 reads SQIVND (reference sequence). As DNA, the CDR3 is TGTGCCAGTAGTATAGATGGATACCCGGGACTCTCCTACGAGCAATACTTC. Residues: CASSIDGYPGLSYEQYF.

The CDR3 sequence is CASRRTGNTEAFF. CDR3 sequence (DNA): TGTGCCAGCAGGCGTACAGGGAACACTGAAGCTTTCTTT. V gene TRBV2 combines with J gene TRBJ1-1, with D perhaps matching TRBD1 (5 bases). The CDR3 sequence is 13 residues long. Germline CDR1 SNHLY, CDR2 FYNNEI. V lost 6 bases to trimming and J lost 1 base, with 9 bases between them.

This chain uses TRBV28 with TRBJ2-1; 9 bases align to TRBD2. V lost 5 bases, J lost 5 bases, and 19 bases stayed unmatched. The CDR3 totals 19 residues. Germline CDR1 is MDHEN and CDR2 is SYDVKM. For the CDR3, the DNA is TGTGCCAGCAGTCTCCCCTTGGTAATCGAGCGGGGGGCTGACAATGAGCAGTTCTTC. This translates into CASSLPLVIERGADNEQFF.

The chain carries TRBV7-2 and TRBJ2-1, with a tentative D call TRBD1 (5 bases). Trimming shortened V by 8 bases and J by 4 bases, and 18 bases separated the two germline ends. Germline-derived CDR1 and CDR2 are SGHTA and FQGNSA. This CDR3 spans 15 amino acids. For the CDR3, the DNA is TGTGCCAGCCTCCTTACGTGGGGCCCATACAATGAGCAGTTCTTC. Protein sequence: CASLLTWGPYNEQFF.